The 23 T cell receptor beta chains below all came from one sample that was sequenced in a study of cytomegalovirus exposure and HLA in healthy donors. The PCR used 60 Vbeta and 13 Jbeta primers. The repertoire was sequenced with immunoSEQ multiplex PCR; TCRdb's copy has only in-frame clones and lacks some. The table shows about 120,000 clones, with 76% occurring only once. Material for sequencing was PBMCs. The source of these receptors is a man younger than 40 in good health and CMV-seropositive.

CDR3 DNA sequence: TGTGCCAGCTACCCCTGGGGCCCCCGCACAGATACGCAGTATTTT. The encoded protein is CASYPWGPRTDTQYF. The chain recombines TRBV7-9 with TRBJ2-3; the D gene is possibly TRBD1 (5 bases). The CDR3 runs 15 residues. Trimming cost V 8 bases and J 1 base, with 16 bases left between them. The germline V gene has CDR1 SEHNR and CDR2 FQNEAQ (reference sequence).

The CDR3: CASSLDGQGGYEQYF. The CDR3, as DNA: TGCGCCAGCAGCTTGGATGGGCAGGGAGGCTACGAGCAGTACTTC. The chain employs TRBV5-1 and TRBJ2-7; weak D call: TRBD2 (6 bases). The V end lost 0 bases, the J end lost 3 bases, and 13 bases lay between the germline ends. Germline V gene lookup returns CDR1 SGHRS and CDR2 YFSETQ. The CDR3 runs to 15 residues.

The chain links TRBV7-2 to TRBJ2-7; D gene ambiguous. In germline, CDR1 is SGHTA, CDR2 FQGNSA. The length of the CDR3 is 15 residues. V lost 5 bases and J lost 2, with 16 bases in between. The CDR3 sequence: CASSRSVTDAYEQYF. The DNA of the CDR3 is TGTGCCAGCAGCCGGAGCGTGACGGATGCCTACGAGCAGTACTTC.

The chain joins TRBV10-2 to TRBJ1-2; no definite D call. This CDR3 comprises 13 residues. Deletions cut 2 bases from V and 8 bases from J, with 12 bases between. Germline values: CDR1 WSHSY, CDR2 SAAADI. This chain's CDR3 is CASSEADRRGYTF. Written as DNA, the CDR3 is TGCGCCAGCAGTGAGGCGGATCGCCGGGGCTACACCTTC.

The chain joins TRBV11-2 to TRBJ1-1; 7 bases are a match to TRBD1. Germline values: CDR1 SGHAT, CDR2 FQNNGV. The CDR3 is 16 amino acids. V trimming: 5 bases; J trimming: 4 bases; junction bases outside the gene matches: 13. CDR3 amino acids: CASSPFATGPVTEAFF. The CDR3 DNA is TGTGCCAGCAGCCCTTTCGCGACAGGGCCGGTCACTGAAGCTTTCTTT. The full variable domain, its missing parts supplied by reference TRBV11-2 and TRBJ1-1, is EAGVAQSPRYKIIEKRQSVAFWCNPISGHATLYWYQQILGQGPKLLIQFQNNGVVDDSQLPKDRFSAERLKGVDSTLKIQPAKLEDSAVYLCASSPFATGPVTEAFFGQGTRLTVV.

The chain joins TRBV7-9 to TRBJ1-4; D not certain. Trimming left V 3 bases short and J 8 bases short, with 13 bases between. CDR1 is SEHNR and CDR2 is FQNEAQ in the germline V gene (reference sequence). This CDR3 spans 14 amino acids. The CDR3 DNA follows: TGTGCCAGCAGCTTTGGAGGACTAGGGGAAAAACTGTTTTTT. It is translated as CASSFGGLGEKLFF.

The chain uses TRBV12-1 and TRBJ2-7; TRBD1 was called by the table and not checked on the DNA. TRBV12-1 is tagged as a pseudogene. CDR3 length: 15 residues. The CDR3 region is CASSPLWDRSYEQYF. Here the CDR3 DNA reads TGTGCCAGCAGCCCCCTCTGGGACAGGAGCTACGAGCAGTACTTC.

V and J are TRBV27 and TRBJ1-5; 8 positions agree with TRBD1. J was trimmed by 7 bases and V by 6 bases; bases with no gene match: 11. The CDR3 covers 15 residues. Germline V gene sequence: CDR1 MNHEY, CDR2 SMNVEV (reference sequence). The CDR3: CASRARQGPGQPQHF. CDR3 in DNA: TGTGCCAGCAGGGCAAGACAGGGGCCTGGGCAGCCCCAGCATTTT.

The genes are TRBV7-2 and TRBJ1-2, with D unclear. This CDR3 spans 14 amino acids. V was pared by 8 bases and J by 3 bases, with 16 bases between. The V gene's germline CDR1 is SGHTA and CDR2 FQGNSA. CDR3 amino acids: CASRLSGLDYGYTF. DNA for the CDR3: TGTGCCAGCCGCCTTTCAGGTCTTGACTATGGCTACACCTTC.

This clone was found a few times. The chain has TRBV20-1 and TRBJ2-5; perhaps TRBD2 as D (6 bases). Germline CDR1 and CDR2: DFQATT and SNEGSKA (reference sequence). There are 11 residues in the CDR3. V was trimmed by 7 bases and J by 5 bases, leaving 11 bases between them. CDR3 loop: CSGGTDETQYF. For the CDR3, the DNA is TGCAGTGGCGGGACCGATGAGACCCAGTACTTC.

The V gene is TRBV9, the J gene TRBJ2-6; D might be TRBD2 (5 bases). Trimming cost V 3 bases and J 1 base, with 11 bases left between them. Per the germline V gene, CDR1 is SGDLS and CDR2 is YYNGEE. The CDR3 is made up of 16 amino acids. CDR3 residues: CASSAERVSGANVLTF. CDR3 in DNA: TGTGCCAGCAGCGCTGAGAGGGTATCTGGGGCCAACGTCCTGACTTTC.

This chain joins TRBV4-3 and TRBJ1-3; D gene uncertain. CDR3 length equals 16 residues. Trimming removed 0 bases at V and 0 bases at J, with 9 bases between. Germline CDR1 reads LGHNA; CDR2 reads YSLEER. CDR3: CASSQEMSTSGNTIYF. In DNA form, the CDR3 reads TGCGCCAGCAGCCAAGAAATGAGCACCTCTGGAAACACCATATATTTT.

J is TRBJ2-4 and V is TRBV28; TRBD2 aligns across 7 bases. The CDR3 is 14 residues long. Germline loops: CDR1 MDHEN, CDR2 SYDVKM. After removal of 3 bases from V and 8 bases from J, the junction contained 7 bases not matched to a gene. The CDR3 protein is CASSLGGGVYIQYF. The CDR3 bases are TGTGCCAGCAGTTTGGGGGGAGGGGTTTACATTCAGTACTTC.

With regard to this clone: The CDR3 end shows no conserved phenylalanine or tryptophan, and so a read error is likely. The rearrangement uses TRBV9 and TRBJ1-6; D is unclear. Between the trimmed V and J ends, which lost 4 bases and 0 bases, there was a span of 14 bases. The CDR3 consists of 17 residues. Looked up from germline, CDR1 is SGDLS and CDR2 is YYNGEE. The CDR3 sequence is CASSPEEGSSYNSPLHV. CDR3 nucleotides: TGTGCCAGCAGCCCAGAGGAAGGGAGCTCCTATAATTCACCCCTCCACGTT.

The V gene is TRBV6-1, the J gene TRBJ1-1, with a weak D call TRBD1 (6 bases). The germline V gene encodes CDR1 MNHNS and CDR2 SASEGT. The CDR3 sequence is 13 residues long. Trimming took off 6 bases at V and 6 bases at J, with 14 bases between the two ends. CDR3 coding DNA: TGTGCCAGCAGGACCGGACAGATTTCTGAAGCTTTCTTT. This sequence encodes CASRTGQISEAFF.

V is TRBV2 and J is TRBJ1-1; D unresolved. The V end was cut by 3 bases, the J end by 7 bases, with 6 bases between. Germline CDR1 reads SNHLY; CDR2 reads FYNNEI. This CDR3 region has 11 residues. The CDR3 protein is CASSEQNEAFF. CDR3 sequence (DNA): TGTGCCAGCAGTGAGCAGAATGAAGCTTTCTTT.

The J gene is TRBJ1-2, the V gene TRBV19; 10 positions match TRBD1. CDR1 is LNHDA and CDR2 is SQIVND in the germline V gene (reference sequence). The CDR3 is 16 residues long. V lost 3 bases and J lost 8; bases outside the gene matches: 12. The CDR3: CASSISGTGVLGGYTF. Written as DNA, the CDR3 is TGTGCCAGTAGTATTTCTGGGACAGGGGTGTTGGGGGGCTACACCTTC.

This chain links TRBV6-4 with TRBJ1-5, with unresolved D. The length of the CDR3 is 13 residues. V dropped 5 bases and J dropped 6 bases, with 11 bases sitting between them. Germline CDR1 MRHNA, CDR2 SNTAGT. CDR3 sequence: CASSPRSGQPQHF. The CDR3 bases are TGTGCCAGCAGTCCTCGGTCCGGTCAGCCCCAGCATTTT.

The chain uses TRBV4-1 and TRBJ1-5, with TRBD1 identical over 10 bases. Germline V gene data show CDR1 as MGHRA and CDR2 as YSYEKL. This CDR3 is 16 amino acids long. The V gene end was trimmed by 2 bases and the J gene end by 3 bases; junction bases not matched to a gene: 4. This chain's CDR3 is CASSQSGQGFNQPQHF. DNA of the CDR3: TGCGCCAGCAGCCAATCGGGACAGGGGTTCAATCAGCCCCAGCATTTT.

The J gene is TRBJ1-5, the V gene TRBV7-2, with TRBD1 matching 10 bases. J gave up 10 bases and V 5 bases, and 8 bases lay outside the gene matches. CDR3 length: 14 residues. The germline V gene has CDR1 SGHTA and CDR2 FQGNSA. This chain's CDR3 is CASSPGQGERPQHF. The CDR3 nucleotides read TGTGCCAGCAGCCCTGGACAGGGGGAACGACCCCAGCATTTT.

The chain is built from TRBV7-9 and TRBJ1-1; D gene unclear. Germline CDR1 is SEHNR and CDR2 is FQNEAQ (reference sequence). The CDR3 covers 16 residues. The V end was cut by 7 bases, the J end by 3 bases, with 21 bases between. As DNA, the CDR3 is TGTGCCAGCACGAGAACCAACCTTCCTGCGGACACTGAAGCTTTCTTT. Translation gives CASTRTNLPADTEAFF.

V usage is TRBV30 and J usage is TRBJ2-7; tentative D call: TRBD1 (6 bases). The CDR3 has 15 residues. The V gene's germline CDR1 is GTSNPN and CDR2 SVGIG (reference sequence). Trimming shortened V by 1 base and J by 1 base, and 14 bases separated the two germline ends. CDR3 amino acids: CAWSGRQVISYEQYF. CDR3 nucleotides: TGTGCCTGGAGTGGCCGACAGGTAATTTCCTACGAGCAGTACTTC.

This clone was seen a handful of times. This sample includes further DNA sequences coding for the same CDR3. CDR3 amino acids: CASSPSYEQYF. In DNA, the CDR3 is TGTGCCAGCAGTCCTTCCTACGAGCAGTACTTC. V is TRBV6-1 and J is TRBJ2-7; D unclear. The V end lost 5 bases, the J end lost 1 base, and 3 bases lay between the germline ends. The germline V gene encodes CDR1 MNHNS and CDR2 SASEGT. This CDR3 has 11 amino acids.